The sequence of this T cell receptor beta chain was determined in a study of T cells in tumors after PD-1 blockade. Study observations and caveats: Expanded exhausted CD8+ clones after therapy were mostly novel clonotypes.

Post-treatment squamous cell carcinoma samples were taken on average 31 days after treatment start. The method was immunoSEQ multiplex PCR; TCRdb's version includes in-frame clones alone and lacks a portion of them. The table shows roughly 13,000 clones, with approximately 73% occurring only once. On this clone: The antigen is unknown.

This CDR3 region has 15 residues. The germline V gene has CDR1 SGHTA and CDR2 FQGNSA. Trimming took off 2 bases at V and 0 bases at J, with 9 bases between the two ends. The chain recombines TRBV7-2 with TRBJ2-3; D remains unclear. The sequence derives from a human donor with cutaneous squamous cell carcinoma. Sequenced here: tumor tissue, sampled after anti-PD-1 treatment. In nucleotides, the CDR3 is TGTGCCAGCAGCTTAAACGTAGCTAGCACAGATACGCAGTATTTT. This codes for CASSLNVASTDTQYF.